Sequencing of this T cell receptor (beta chain) was carried out in a study of vaccination effects on CD4 cells after COVID-19. V lost 2 bases and J lost 6, with 15 bases in between. The CDR3 covers 15 residues. Germline-derived CDR1 and CDR2 are SGDLS and YYNGEE. Concerning this clone: No antigen is known for it.

Antigen-specific CD4+ T cell clonotypes were called by their expansion after viral peptide-pool culture in ViraFEST. Researchers isolated CD4+ T cells once less than twelve days of culture had elapsed. Prior SARS-CoV-2 infection was absent in the vaccine recipients, as shown by negative nucleocapsid antibodies. Each well held 1.5 million to 2.5 million PBMC cultured with around 9 ug/ml peptides and approximately 11 IU/ml IL-2. Overall study results and limits: No early post-infection timepoints were available in the study, which also included few convalescent patients.

Repertoires were generated with immunoSEQ multiplex PCR, while TCRdb's copy carries only in-frame clones and drops some. Of some 60,000 clones listed, around 69% are singletons. The sample consisted of CD4+ T cells from PBMCs cultured with HCoV-NL63 spike peptides, taken before COVID-19 vaccination. This chain links TRBV9 with TRBJ2-1; unclear D gene. The sequence was collected from a human donor who received a COVID-19 vaccine. CDR3 in DNA: TGTGCCAGCAGCGTCACAGCTTTCACTGGCAATGAGCAGTTCTTC. It encodes CASSVTAFTGNEQFF.